This T cell receptor beta chain derives from a study of T cell repertoires in cytomegalovirus infection. Notes on this clonotype: The antigen is unknown.

A single record per CDR3 protein comes from TCRdb applying MiXCR to the reads. The table shows approximately 730,000 distinct CDR3 sequences, with about 29% occurring only once. Germline assignment: CDR1 SGHTA and CDR2 FQGNSA. The V and J ends lost 5 bases and 2 bases respectively, with 15 bases between them. This CDR3 has 15 amino acids. Whole-study results and caveats: Within the response measured ex vivo, HLA-C-restricted CMV-specific TCR beta clonotypes were dominant.

The material sequenced was cultured CD8+ T cells from PBMCs, taken from culture after CMV antigen stimulation. This sequence originates from a human donor in good health (CMV status not recorded). Some clones in this sample may be carry-over from other donors' samples. The gene calls are TRBV7-2 and TRBJ2-5; tentatively, D is TRBD2 (6 bases). The chain's CDR3 is CASSEGPSGQETQYF. The DNA of the CDR3 is TGTGCCAGCAGCGAAGGACCCAGCGGGCAAGAGACCCAGTACTTC.